What follows describes a single T cell receptor (beta chain). Trimming removed 4 bases from V and 0 bases from J, with 10 bases in between. The CDR3 is 14 residues long. Germline values: CDR1 SQVTM, CDR2 ANQGSEA. This record belongs to a study of technical replicates of blood from a few donors. Clones were read by immunoSEQ multiplex PCR, and TCRdb kept only the in-frame ones, dropping some. The repertoire holds approximately 75,000 clones, with 70% to 90% as singletons. Sequences were obtained from PBMCs. The receptor was isolated from a human donor in good health. Some clones in this sample may be carry-over from other donors' samples. The V call is TRBV29-1, the J call TRBJ1-5, with D unresolved. DNA of the CDR3: TGCAGCGTTGTGCGGTCGGATAGCAATCAGCCCCAGCATTTT. Translating gives CSVVRSDSNQPQHF. The variable domain in full, with the rest retrieved from reference TRBV29-1 and TRBJ1-5, is SAVISQKPSRDICQRGTSLTIQCQVDSQVTMMFWYRQQPGQSLTLIATANQGSEATYESGFVIDKFPISRPNLTFSTLTVSNMSPEDSSIYLCSVVRSDSNQPQHFGDGTRLSIL.